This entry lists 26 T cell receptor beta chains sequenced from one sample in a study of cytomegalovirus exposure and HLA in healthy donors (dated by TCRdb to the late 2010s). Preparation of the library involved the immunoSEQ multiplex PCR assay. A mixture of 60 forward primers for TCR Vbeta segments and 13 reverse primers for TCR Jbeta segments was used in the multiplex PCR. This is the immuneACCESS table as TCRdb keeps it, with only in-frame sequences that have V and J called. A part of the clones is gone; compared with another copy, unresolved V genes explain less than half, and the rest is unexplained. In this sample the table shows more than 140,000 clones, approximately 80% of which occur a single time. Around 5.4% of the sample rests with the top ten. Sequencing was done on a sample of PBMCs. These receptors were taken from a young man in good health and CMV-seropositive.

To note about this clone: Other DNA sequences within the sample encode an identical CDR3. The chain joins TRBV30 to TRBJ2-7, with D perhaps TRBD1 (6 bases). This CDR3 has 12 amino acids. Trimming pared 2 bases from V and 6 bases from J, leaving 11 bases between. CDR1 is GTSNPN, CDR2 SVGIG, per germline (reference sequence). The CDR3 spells CAWSLTGSEQYF. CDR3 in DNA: TGTGCCTGGAGTTTAACAGGGAGCGAGCAGTACTTC. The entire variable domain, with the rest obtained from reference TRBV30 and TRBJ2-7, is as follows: SQTIHQWPATLVQPVGSPLSLECTVEGTSNPNLYWYRQAAGRGLQLLFYSVGIGQISSEVPQNLSASRPQDRQFILSSKKLLLSDSGFYLCAWSLTGSEQYFGPGTRLTVT.

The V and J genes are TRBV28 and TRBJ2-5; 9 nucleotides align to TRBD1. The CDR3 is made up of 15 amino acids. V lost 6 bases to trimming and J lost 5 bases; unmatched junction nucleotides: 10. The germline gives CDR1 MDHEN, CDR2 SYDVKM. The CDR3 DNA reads TGTGCCAGCAGGAAACAGGGGGCGCGGTTGGAGACCCAGTACTTC. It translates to CASRKQGARLETQYF.

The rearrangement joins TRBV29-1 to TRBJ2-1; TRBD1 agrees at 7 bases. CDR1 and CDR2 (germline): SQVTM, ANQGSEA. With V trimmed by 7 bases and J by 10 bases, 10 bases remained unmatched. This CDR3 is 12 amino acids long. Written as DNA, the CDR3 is TGCAGCGCCGGGCCCCGACAGGGCGAGCAGTTCTTC. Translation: CSAGPRQGEQFF.

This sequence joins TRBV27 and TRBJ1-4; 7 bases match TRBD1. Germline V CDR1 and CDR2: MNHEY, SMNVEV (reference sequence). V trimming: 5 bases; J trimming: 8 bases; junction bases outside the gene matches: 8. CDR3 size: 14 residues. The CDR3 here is CASSRDRVGEKLFF. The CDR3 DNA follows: TGTGCCAGCAGTCGCGACAGGGTCGGCGAAAAACTGTTTTTT.

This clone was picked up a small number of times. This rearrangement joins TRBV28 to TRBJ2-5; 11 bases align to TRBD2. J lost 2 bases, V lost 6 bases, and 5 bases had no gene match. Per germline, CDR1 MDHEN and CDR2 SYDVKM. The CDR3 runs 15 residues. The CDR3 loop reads CASRQGTSGQETQYF. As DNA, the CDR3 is TGTGCCAGCAGACAAGGGACTAGCGGACAAGAGACCCAGTACTTC.

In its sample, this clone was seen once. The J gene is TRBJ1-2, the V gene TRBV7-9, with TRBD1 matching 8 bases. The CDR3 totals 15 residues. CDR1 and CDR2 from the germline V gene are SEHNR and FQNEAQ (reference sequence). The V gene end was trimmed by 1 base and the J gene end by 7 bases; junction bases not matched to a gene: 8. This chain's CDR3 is CASSLESRGLSGYTF. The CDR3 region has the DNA TGTGCCAGCAGCTTAGAGTCCAGGGGGCTATCTGGCTACACCTTC. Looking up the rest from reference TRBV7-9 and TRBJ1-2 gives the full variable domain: DTGVSQNPRHKITKRGQNVTFRCDPISEHNRLYWYRQTLGQGPEFLTYFQNEAQLEKSRLLSDRFSAERPKGSFSTLEIQRTEQGDSAMYLCASSLESRGLSGYTFGSGTRLTVV.

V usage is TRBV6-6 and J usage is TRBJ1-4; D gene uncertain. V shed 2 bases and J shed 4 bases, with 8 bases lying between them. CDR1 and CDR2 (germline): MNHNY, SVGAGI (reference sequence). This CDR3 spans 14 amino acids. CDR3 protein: CASSYAGNNEKLFF. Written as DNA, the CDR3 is TGTGCCAGCAGTTACGCGGGAAATAATGAAAAACTGTTTTTT.

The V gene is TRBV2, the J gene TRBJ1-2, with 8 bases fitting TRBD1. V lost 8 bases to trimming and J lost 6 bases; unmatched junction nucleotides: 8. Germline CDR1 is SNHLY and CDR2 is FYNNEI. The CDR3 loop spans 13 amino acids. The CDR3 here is CASLQGAGDGYTF. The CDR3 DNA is TGTGCCAGCCTTCAGGGGGCGGGGGATGGCTACACCTTC.

The CDR3 DNA follows: TGTGCCAGCAGCTTAGCGGGAGGGGCCTCCTACGAGCAGTACTTC. It encodes CASSLAGGASYEQYF. The chain carries TRBV7-2 and TRBJ2-7; 7 bases align to TRBD2. J was trimmed by 0 bases and V by 0 bases; bases with no gene match: 2. Per the germline V gene, CDR1 is SGHTA and CDR2 is FQGNSA. The length of the CDR3 is 15 residues.

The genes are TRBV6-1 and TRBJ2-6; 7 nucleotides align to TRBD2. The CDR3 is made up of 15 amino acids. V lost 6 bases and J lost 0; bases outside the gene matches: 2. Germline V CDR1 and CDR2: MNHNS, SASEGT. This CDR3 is CASRSGGSGANVLTF. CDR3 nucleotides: TGTGCCAGCAGGTCGGGGGGCTCTGGGGCCAACGTCCTGACTTTC.

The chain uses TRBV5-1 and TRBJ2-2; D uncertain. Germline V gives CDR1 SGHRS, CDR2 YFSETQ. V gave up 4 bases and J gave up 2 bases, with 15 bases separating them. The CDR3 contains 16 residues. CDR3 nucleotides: TGCGCCAGCAGCCCCCCGAGGAGCGTAAACACCGGGGAGCTGTTTTTT. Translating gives CASSPPRSVNTGELFF. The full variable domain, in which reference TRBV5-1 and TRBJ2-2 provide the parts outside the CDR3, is KAGVTQTPRYLIKTRGQQVTLSCSPISGHRSVSWYQQTPGQGLQFLFEYFSETQRNKGNFPGRFSGRQFSNSRSEMNVSTLELGDSALYLCASSPPRSVNTGELFFGEGSRLTVL.

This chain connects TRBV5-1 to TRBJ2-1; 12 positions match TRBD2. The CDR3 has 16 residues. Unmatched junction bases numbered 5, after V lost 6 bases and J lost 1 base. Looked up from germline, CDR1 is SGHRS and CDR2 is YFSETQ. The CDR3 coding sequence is TGCGCCAGCACCCTAGCGGGGGGGCGATCCTACAATGAGCAGTTCTTC. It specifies CASTLAGGRSYNEQFF. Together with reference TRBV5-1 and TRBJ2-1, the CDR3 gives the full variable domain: KAGVTQTPRYLIKTRGQQVTLSCSPISGHRSVSWYQQTPGQGLQFLFEYFSETQRNKGNFPGRFSGRQFSNSRSEMNVSTLELGDSALYLCASTLAGGRSYNEQFFGPGTRLTVL.

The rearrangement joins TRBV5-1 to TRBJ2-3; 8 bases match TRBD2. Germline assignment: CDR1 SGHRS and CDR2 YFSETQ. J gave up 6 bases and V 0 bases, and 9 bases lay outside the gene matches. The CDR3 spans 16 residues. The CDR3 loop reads CASSLDPAGGADTQYF. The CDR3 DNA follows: TGCGCCAGCAGCTTGGATCCGGCGGGGGGAGCCGATACGCAGTATTTT.

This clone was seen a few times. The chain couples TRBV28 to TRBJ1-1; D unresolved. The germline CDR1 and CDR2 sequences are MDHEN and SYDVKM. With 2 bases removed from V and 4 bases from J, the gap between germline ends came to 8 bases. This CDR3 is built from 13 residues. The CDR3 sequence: CASSLGEGTEAFF. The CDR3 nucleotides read TGTGCCAGCAGTTTAGGCGAGGGCACTGAAGCTTTCTTT. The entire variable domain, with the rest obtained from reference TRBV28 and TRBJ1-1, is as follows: DVKVTQSSRYLVKRTGEKVFLECVQDMDHENMFWYRQDPGLGLRLIYFSYDVKMKEKGDIPEGYSVSREKKERFSLILESASTNQTSMYLCASSLGEGTEAFFGQGTRLTVV.

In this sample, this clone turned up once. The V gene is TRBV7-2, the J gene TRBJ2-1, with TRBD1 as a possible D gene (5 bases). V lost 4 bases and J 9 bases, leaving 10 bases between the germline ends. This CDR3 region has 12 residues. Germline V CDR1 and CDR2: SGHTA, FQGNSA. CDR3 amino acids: CASSSNRFEQFF. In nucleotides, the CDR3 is TGTGCCAGCAGCTCAAACAGGTTTGAGCAGTTCTTC.

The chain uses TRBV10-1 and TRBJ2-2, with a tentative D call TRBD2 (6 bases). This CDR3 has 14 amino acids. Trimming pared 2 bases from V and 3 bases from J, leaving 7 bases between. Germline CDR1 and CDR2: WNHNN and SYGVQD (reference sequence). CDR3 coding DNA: TGCGCCAGCAGTGAGGCGGGGTACACCGGGGAGCTGTTTTTT. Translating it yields CASSEAGYTGELFF.

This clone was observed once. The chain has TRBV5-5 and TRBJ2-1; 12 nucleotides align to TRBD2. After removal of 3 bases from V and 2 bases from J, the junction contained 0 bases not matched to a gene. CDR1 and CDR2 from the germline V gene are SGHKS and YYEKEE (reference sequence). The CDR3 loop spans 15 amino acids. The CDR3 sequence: CASSSSGGAYNEQFF. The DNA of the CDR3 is TGTGCCAGCAGCTCTAGCGGGGGGGCCTACAATGAGCAGTTCTTC.

The CDR3 reads CASSPTSGSYNEQFF. Here the CDR3 DNA reads TGTGCCAGTAGTCCAACTAGCGGGAGTTACAATGAGCAGTTCTTC. This chain joins TRBV19 and TRBJ2-1; 11 positions match TRBD2. The CDR3 length is 15 residues. Trimming took 5 bases from V and 4 from J; bases not matched to a gene: 4. Germline V gives CDR1 LNHDA, CDR2 SQIVND (reference sequence).

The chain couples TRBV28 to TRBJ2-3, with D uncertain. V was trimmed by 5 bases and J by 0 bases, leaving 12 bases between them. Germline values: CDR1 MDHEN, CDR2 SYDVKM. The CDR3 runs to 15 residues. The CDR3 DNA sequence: TGTGCCAGCAGTCCTATGAGCTACAGCACAGATACGCAGTATTTT. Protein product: CASSPMSYSTDTQYF. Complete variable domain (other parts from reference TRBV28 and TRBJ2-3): DVKVTQSSRYLVKRTGEKVFLECVQDMDHENMFWYRQDPGLGLRLIYFSYDVKMKEKGDIPEGYSVSREKKERFSLILESASTNQTSMYLCASSPMSYSTDTQYFGPGTRLTVL.

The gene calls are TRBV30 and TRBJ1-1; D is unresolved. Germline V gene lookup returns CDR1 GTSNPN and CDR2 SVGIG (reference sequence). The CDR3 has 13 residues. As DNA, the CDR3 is TGTTCTATGGAACGGGGATGGAACACTGAAGCTTTCTTT. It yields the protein CSMERGWNTEAFF.

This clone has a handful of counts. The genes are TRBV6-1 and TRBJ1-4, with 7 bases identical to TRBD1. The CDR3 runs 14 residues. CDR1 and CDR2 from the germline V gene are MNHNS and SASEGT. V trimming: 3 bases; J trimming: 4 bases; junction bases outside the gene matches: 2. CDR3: CASSEAGGNEKLFF. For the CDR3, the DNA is TGTGCCAGCAGTGAGGCAGGGGGTAATGAAAAACTGTTTTTT.

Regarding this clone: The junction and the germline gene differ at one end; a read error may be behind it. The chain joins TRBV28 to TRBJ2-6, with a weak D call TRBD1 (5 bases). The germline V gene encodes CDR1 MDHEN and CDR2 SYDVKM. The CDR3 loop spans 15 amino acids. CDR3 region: CASYSTASGANGLTF. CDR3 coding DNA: TGTGCCAGCTATTCGACCGCCTCTGGGGCCAACGGCCTGACTTTC.

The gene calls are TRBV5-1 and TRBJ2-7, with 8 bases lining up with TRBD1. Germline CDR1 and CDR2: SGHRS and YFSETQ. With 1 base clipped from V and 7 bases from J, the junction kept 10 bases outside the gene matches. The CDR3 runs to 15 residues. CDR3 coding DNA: TGCGCCAGCAGCTTGTTGGGACAGGCTATAGGGGAGCAGTACTTC. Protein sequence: CASSLLGQAIGEQYF.

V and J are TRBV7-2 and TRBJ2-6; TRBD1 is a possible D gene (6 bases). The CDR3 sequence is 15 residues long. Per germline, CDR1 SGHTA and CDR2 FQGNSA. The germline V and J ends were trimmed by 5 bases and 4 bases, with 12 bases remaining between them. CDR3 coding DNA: TGTGCCAGCAGCCCGGGACACTTCGGGGCCAACGTCCTGACTTTC. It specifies CASSPGHFGANVLTF.

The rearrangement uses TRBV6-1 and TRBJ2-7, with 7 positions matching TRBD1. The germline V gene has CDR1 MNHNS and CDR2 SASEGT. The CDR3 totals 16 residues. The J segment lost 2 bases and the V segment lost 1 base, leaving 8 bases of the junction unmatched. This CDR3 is CASSEGIGQATYEQYF. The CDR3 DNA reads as TGTGCCAGCAGTGAAGGGATAGGACAGGCGACCTACGAGCAGTACTTC.

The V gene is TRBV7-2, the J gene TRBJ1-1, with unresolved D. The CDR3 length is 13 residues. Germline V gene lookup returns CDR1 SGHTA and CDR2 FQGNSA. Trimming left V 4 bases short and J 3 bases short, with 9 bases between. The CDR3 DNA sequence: TGTGCCAGCAGCTCACGACGGGACACTGAAGCTTTCTTT. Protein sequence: CASSSRRDTEAFF.